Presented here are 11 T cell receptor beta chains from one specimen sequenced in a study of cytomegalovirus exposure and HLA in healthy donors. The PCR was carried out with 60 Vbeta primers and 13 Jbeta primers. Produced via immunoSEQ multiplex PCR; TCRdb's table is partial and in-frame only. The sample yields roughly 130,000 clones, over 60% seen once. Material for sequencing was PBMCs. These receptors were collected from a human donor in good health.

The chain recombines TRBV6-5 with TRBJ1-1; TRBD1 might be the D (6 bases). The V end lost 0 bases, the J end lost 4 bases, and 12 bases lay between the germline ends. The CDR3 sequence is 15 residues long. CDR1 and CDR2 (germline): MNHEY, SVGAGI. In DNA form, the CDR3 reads TGTGCCAGCAGTTACTCGGGCGGGGGGCGCACTGAAGCTTTCTTT. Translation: CASSYSGGGRTEAFF.

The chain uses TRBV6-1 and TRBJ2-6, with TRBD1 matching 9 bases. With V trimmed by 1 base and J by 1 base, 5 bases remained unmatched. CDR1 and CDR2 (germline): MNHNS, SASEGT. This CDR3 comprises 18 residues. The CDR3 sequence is CASSEGGTGYSGANVLTF. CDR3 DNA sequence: TGTGCCAGCAGTGAAGGCGGGACAGGGTATTCTGGGGCCAACGTCCTGACTTTC.

CDR3 in amino acids: CASSPTSAEQFF. The CDR3 nucleotides read TGTGCCAGCAGCCCCACTAGCGCCGAGCAGTTCTTC. The chain uses TRBV13 and TRBJ2-1, with 7 bases fitting TRBD2. The germline gives CDR1 PRHDT, CDR2 FYEKMQ (reference sequence). The CDR3 covers 12 residues. J gave up 10 bases and V 5 bases, and 5 bases lay outside the gene matches.

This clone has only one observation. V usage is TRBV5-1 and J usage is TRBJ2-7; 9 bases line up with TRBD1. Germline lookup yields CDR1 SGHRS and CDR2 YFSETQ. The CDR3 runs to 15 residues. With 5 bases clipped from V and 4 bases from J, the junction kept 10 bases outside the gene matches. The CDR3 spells CASSRTGATPYEQYF. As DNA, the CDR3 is TGCGCCAGCAGTCGGACAGGGGCCACTCCTTACGAGCAGTACTTC.

CDR3 DNA sequence: TGTGCCTGGAGTGTAATGCCCAGGGCTGGGGAAAAACTGTTTTTT. Translated, it gives CAWSVMPRAGEKLFF. J is TRBJ1-4 and V is TRBV30; TRBD1 is a possible D gene (5 bases). Per germline, CDR1 GTSNPN and CDR2 SVGIG (reference sequence). This CDR3 comprises 15 residues. The V end was cut by 0 bases, the J end by 8 bases, with 16 bases between.

The CDR3 loop is CASSIGFRGASSLPQETQYF. The CDR3 bases are TGTGCCAGTAGTATAGGATTCCGGGGAGCCTCTTCCCTTCCTCAAGAGACCCAGTACTTC. The chain carries TRBV19 and TRBJ2-5, with D possibly matching TRBD2 (5 bases). Germline V gene sequence: CDR1 LNHDA, CDR2 SQIVND (reference sequence). The CDR3 consists of 20 residues. Trimming left V 1 base short and J 2 bases short, with 26 bases between.

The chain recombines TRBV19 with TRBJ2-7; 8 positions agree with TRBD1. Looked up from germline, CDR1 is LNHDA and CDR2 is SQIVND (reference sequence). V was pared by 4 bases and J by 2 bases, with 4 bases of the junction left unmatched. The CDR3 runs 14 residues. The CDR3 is CASSSGTGAYEQYF. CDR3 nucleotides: TGTGCCAGTAGTAGTGGGACAGGAGCCTACGAGCAGTACTTC.

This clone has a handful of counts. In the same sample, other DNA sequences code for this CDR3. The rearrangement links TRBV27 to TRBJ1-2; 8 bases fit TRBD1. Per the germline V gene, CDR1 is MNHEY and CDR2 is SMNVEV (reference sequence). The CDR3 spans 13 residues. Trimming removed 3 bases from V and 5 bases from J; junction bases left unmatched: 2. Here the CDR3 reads CASSFGQGYGYTF. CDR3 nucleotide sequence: TGTGCCAGCAGTTTCGGACAGGGTTATGGCTACACCTTC.

The CDR3 sequence is CASRFRGDNSPLHF. CDR3 nucleotide sequence: TGTGCCAGCAGATTCAGGGGGGATAATTCACCCCTCCACTTT. The chain uses TRBV27 and TRBJ1-6, with 7 bases fitting TRBD1. There are 14 residues in the CDR3. The V segment lost 6 bases and the J segment 5 bases; nucleotides outside the gene matches: 4. Germline V gene sequence: CDR1 MNHEY, CDR2 SMNVEV (reference sequence).

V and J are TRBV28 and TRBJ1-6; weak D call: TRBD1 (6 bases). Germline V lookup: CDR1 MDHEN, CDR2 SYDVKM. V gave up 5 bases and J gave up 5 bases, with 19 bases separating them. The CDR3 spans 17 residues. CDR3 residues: CASSPTGYWADNSPLHF. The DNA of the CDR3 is TGTGCCAGCAGTCCTACAGGGTATTGGGCCGATAATTCACCCCTCCACTTT.

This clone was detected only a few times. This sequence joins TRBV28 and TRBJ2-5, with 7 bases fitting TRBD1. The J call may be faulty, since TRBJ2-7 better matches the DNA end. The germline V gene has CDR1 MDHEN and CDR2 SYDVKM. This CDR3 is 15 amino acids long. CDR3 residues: CASSRLGQVAYEQYF. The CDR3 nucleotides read TGTGCCAGCAGCCGCCTCGGACAGGTGGCCTACGAGCAGTACTTC.